A single sample is the source of the 14 T cell receptor beta chains below, sequenced in a study of OX40 agonist ivuxolimab in advanced cancers. Sequencing was performed with immunoSEQ multiplex PCR; in TCRdb, only in-frame clones are kept and a portion is missing. The sample lists roughly 56,000 clones, about 82% occurring once. Sequenced here: CD4+ or CD8+ T cells sorted from blood, sampled in a trial of the OX40 agonist ivuxolimab. The receptor set was obtained from an adult with an advanced solid tumor such as melanoma, head and neck, liver or kidney cancer.

The J gene is TRBJ2-7, the V gene TRBV18; TRBD2 agrees at 9 bases. Germline V gene lookup returns CDR1 KGHSH and CDR2 LQKENI. The length of the CDR3 is 16 residues. After removal of 0 bases from V and 5 bases from J, the junction contained 8 bases not matched to a gene. CDR3 bases: TGTGCCAGCTCACCACCGTCGCGGGGGGGCATAAACGAGCAGTACTTC. Residues: CASSPPSRGGINEQYF.

The rearrangement links TRBV28 to TRBJ2-4; D unresolved. The germline V and J ends were trimmed by 7 bases and 7 bases, with 8 bases remaining between them. Germline CDR1 MDHEN, CDR2 SYDVKM. This CDR3 contains 11 residues. CDR3 in DNA: TGTGCCAGCACTGGTCATAACATTCAGTACTTC. Encoded protein: CASTGHNIQYF. Together with reference TRBV28 and TRBJ2-4, the CDR3 gives the full variable domain: DVKVTQSSRYLVKRTGEKVFLECVQDMDHENMFWYRQDPGLGLRLIYFSYDVKMKEKGDIPEGYSVSREKKERFSLILESASTNQTSMYLCASTGHNIQYFGAGTRLSVL.

The chain is built from TRBV11-2 and TRBJ1-5, with D unresolved. The CDR3 consists of 16 residues. CDR1 SGHAT and CDR2 FQNNGV come from the germline V gene. The V and J ends lost 3 bases and 4 bases respectively, with 16 bases between them. The CDR3 here is CASSLMGAARNQPQHF. Here the CDR3 DNA reads TGTGCCAGCAGCTTGATGGGAGCTGCCCGGAATCAGCCCCAGCATTTT.

J is TRBJ1-6 and V is TRBV9; weak D call: TRBD1 (6 bases). Germline V gene sequence: CDR1 SGDLS, CDR2 YYNGEE. Trimming pared 3 bases from V and 3 bases from J, leaving 10 bases between. The CDR3 runs to 15 residues. The CDR3 sequence is CASSGTGFYNSPLHF. The CDR3 DNA sequence: TGTGCCAGCAGCGGAACAGGGTTCTATAATTCACCCCTCCACTTT.

The chain joins TRBV4-3 to TRBJ2-7, with D possibly called TRBD1 or TRBD2 (5 bases each). CDR3 length: 18 residues. Between the trimmed V and J ends, which lost 1 base and 2 bases, there was a span of 21 bases. CDR1 is LGHNA, CDR2 YSLEER, per germline. The DNA for the CDR3 is TGCGCCAGCAGCCAAGTTGAAGCAGCTACGGGGCTCACCTACGAGCAGTACTTC. This sequence encodes CASSQVEAATGLTYEQYF.

A few counts support this clone. J is TRBJ2-7 and V is TRBV7-9; 7 bases match TRBD2. The CDR3 is 15 amino acids. Germline lookup yields CDR1 SEHNR and CDR2 FQNEAQ (reference sequence). V lost 0 bases and J lost 1; bases outside the gene matches: 3. The CDR3 DNA follows: TGTGCCAGCAGCTTAGCGGGAGGGCGGTCCTACGAGCAGTACTTC. Protein product: CASSLAGGRSYEQYF.

This chain uses TRBV27 with TRBJ2-5, with TRBD2 identical over 8 bases. V dropped 0 bases and J dropped 1; count of bases not matched to a gene: 4. The CDR3 has 16 residues. Germline V gene lookup returns CDR1 MNHEY and CDR2 SMNVEV (reference sequence). CDR3 region: CASSLSQRGFQETQYF. DNA for the CDR3: TGTGCCAGCAGTTTATCCCAGCGGGGGTTCCAAGAGACCCAGTACTTC.

This clone was seen a few times. The chain links TRBV18 to TRBJ2-7, with TRBD1 matching over 11 bases. CDR1 is KGHSH and CDR2 is LQKENI in the germline V gene. Germline trimming cut 6 bases from V and 3 bases from J; bases unmatched to any gene: 4. The CDR3 has 14 residues. This CDR3 is CASSLDRGHYEQYF. CDR3 DNA sequence: TGTGCCAGCTCGCTGGACAGGGGGCACTACGAGCAGTACTTC.

The rearrangement uses TRBV7-2 and TRBJ1-2; D gene ambiguous. Trimming cost V 6 bases and J 6 bases, with 17 bases left between them. CDR1 SGHTA and CDR2 FQGNSA come from the germline V gene. CDR3 size: 14 residues. The CDR3 loop is CASRPGGRPDGYTF. The DNA of the CDR3 is TGTGCCAGCAGACCGGGTGGCAGGCCAGATGGCTACACCTTC.

The chain employs TRBV4-3 and TRBJ2-3, with D perhaps matching TRBD1 or TRBD2 (5 bases each). The germline CDR1 and CDR2 sequences are LGHNA and YSLEER. The CDR3 spans 16 residues. Trimming cost V 0 bases and J 2 bases, with 12 bases left between them. The CDR3 region is CASSQDFVGTTDTQYF. The CDR3 coding sequence is TGCGCCAGCAGCCAAGATTTTGTGGGGACCACAGATACGCAGTATTTT.

The sample holds one count of this clone. This sequence joins TRBV6-1 and TRBJ2-7; D is unclear. Germline V gives CDR1 MNHNS, CDR2 SASEGT. The ends were cut back, 6 bases at V and 0 bases at J, with 9 bases in the middle. The CDR3 is made up of 13 amino acids. CDR3 nucleotides: TGTGCCAGCAGCCCGGGCCCCTCCTACGAGCAGTACTTC. It is translated as CASSPGPSYEQYF.

CDR3: CASSSRQGLAGELFF. CDR3 nucleotides: TGTGCCAGCAGCTCCAGACAGGGACTAGCCGGGGAGCTGTTTTTT. The chain recombines TRBV7-8 with TRBJ2-2; D is possibly TRBD2 (8 bases). This CDR3 has 15 amino acids. Germline V gene data show CDR1 as SGHVS and CDR2 as FQNEAQ. Trimming cost V 4 bases and J 6 bases, with 15 bases left between them.

The rearrangement links TRBV5-1 to TRBJ2-3, with 7 positions matching TRBD2. The ends lost 0 bases at V and 2 bases at J; junction bases unmatched: 3. The CDR3 sequence is 15 residues long. Germline V CDR1 and CDR2: SGHRS, YFSETQ. CDR3 sequence: CASSLVLAVTDTQYF. The CDR3 DNA sequence: TGCGCCAGCAGCTTGGTGCTAGCGGTCACAGATACGCAGTATTTT. The variable domain in full, completed from reference TRBV5-1 and TRBJ2-3, reads KAGVTQTPRYLIKTRGQQVTLSCSPISGHRSVSWYQQTPGQGLQFLFEYFSETQRNKGNFPGRFSGRQFSNSRSEMNVSTLELGDSALYLCASSLVLAVTDTQYFGPGTRLTVL.

The genes are TRBV18 and TRBJ2-6; the D is unclear. There are 16 residues in the CDR3. V was pared by 2 bases and J by 0 bases, with 8 bases between. The germline V gene has CDR1 KGHSH and CDR2 LQKENI. The CDR3 region is CASSPGLISGANVLTF. CDR3 sequence (DNA): TGTGCCAGCTCACCAGGGCTGATCTCTGGGGCCAACGTCCTGACTTTC.